This T cell receptor beta chain was documented in a study of radiotherapy plus CTLA-4 blockade in lung cancer. Across the whole study: For about 18% of patients, objective responses occurred, and about 33% had disease control.

V dropped 1 base and J dropped 1; count of bases not matched to a gene: 1. From germline, CDR1 is LNHDA and CDR2 SQIVND (reference sequence). The CDR3 covers 15 residues. For this clone: Antigen unknown.

General study points: Radiotherapy plus ipilimumab was followed by expansion in blood of tumor-derived TCR clones.

This table comes from immunoSEQ multiplex PCR, and its TCRdb copy is limited to in-frame clones, with some not included. The sample has tens of thousands of clones; approximately 86% are singletons. Sample: peripheral blood, taken from a patient treated with radiotherapy plus ipilimumab. The rearrangement links TRBV19 to TRBJ1-1; the match to TRBD1 covers 9 bases. This receptor was obtained from a human donor with non-small cell lung cancer that progressed on radiotherapy plus ipilimumab. CDR3 sequence: CASSIGGQGNTEAFF. The CDR3, as DNA: TGTGCCAGTAGTATAGGGGGACAGGGGAACACTGAAGCTTTCTTT.